This entry lists 28 T cell receptor beta chains sequenced from one sample in a study of shared clonotypes between healthy human individuals. Profiled with immunoSEQ multiplex PCR; TCRdb holds only in-frame clones, not every one. The sample includes fewer than 650,000 clones, around 78% of them seen just once. The sequenced sample consisted of PBMCs. Receptors originate from a woman aged 40 to 50 in good health. Some clones in this sample may be carry-over from other donors' samples.

The V and J genes are TRBV7-3 and TRBJ2-5, with 9 bases lining up with TRBD2. Germline trimming cut 1 base from V and 5 bases from J; bases unmatched to any gene: 8. Germline V gene data show CDR1 as SGHTA and CDR2 as FQGTGA. The CDR3 covers 16 residues. The CDR3 sequence is CASSLMPSGIHETQYF. DNA for the CDR3: TGTGCCAGCAGCTTAATGCCTAGCGGGATTCACGAGACCCAGTACTTC.

A single count supports this clone. A far larger clone lies a single base away; this is likely a read error. This chain joins TRBV28 and TRBJ2-7, with D unclear. Germline values: CDR1 MDHEN, CDR2 SYDVKM. The CDR3 has 16 amino acids. V lost 5 bases, J lost 4 bases, and 21 bases lay in between. The CDR3 bases are TGTGCCAGCAGTGACCCTAGGCACACTCCGTTTTACGAGCAGTACTTC. This encodes CASSDPRHTPFYEQYF.

The table lists this clone with a few counts. J is TRBJ2-4 and V is TRBV28; possibly TRBD1 for D (6 bases). The CDR3 length is 16 residues. CDR1 is MDHEN and CDR2 is SYDVKM in the germline V gene. Trimming cost V 5 bases and J 0 bases, with 14 bases left between them. The CDR3 DNA sequence: TGTGCCAGCAGTAGCTACAGGGCCCAAGCCAAAAACATTCAGTACTTC. Translation gives CASSSYRAQAKNIQYF. Drawing the rest from reference TRBV28 and TRBJ2-4, the complete variable domain is DVKVTQSSRYLVKRTGEKVFLECVQDMDHENMFWYRQDPGLGLRLIYFSYDVKMKEKGDIPEGYSVSREKKERFSLILESASTNQTSMYLCASSSYRAQAKNIQYFGAGTRLSVL.

The CDR3 here is CASSDDQSSRNEQFF. CDR3 bases: TGCGCCAGCAGCGATGACCAATCAAGCCGCAATGAGCAGTTCTTC. This sequence joins TRBV4-3 and TRBJ2-1, with no clear D. The CDR3 extends over 15 amino acids. V was trimmed by 5 bases and J by 6 bases, leaving 17 bases between them. Germline V CDR1 and CDR2: LGHNA, YSLEER.

The V call is TRBV19, the J call TRBJ2-2; 7 nucleotides line up with TRBD1. This CDR3 spans 16 amino acids. J lost 6 bases, V lost 4 bases, and 11 bases had no gene match. The germline gives CDR1 LNHDA, CDR2 SQIVND (reference sequence). CDR3 DNA: TGTGCCAGTAGTAGTGGACAGGCCGAATTTGCCGGGGAGCTGTTTTTT. Encoded protein: CASSSGQAEFAGELFF.

The chain recombines TRBV29-1 with TRBJ2-2; D not resolved. Trimming took off 6 bases at V and 3 bases at J, with 11 bases between the two ends. The germline gives CDR1 SQVTM, CDR2 ANQGSEA. The CDR3 contains 13 residues. For the CDR3, the DNA is TGCAGCGTGCGGCCAGGTCACACCGGGGAGCTGTTTTTT. Protein sequence: CSVRPGHTGELFF.

The rearrangement links TRBV6-6 to TRBJ1-2; weak D call: TRBD1 (5 bases). This CDR3 region has 13 residues. Germline CDR1 and CDR2: MNHNY and SVGAGI (reference sequence). Trimming removed 6 bases at V and 6 bases at J, with 14 bases between. CDR3 in DNA: TGTGCCAGCAGGCCCGACAGTGTAGATGGCTACACCTTC. Encoded protein: CASRPDSVDGYTF.

The V gene is TRBV7-9, the J gene TRBJ2-1; 9 bases line up with TRBD2. CDR1 SEHNR and CDR2 FQNEAQ come from the germline V gene (reference sequence). V lost 4 bases, J lost 7 bases, and 11 bases stayed unmatched. The CDR3 totals 16 residues. The CDR3 nucleotides are TGTGCCAGCAGCTCGACTTGGCGGGAGGGCCTTAATGAGCAGTTCTTC. Translated: CASSSTWREGLNEQFF. The full variable domain, its missing parts supplied by reference TRBV7-9 and TRBJ2-1, is DTGVSQNPRHKITKRGQNVTFRCDPISEHNRLYWYRQTLGQGPEFLTYFQNEAQLEKSRLLSDRFSAERPKGSFSTLEIQRTEQGDSAMYLCASSSTWREGLNEQFFGPGTRLTVL.

The rearrangement links TRBV18 to TRBJ2-7; 7 bases fit TRBD2. This CDR3 contains 14 residues. J lost 2 bases, V lost 6 bases, and 7 bases had no gene match. Per the germline V gene, CDR1 is KGHSH and CDR2 is LQKENI. Here the CDR3 reads CASSRGRGPYEQYF. The CDR3 DNA reads as TGTGCCAGCTCCCGGGGGAGGGGTCCCTACGAGCAGTACTTC.

This sequence joins TRBV5-1 and TRBJ2-1, with a tentative D call TRBD2 (6 bases). V gave up 3 bases and J gave up 6 bases, with 16 bases separating them. The germline V gene encodes CDR1 SGHRS and CDR2 YFSETQ. The CDR3 extends over 15 amino acids. CDR3 sequence: CASSSGLLQTNEQFF. As DNA, the CDR3 is TGCGCCAGCAGCTCGGGACTTCTTCAAACCAATGAGCAGTTCTTC.

In this sample, this clone turned up once. This chain joins TRBV7-8 and TRBJ2-7; 9 bases line up with TRBD1. V gave up 4 bases and J gave up 4 bases; unmatched junction bases: 11. Germline loops: CDR1 SGHVS, CDR2 FQNEAQ. This CDR3 has 16 residues. CDR3 region: CASSSLRDRDTYEQYF. DNA of the CDR3: TGTGCCAGCAGCTCGCTCCGGGACAGGGACACATACGAGCAGTACTTC.

This chain's CDR3 is CASSSHRPFETYQETQYF. The CDR3 DNA is TGTGCCAGCAGTTCCCATAGGCCCTTTGAGACATATCAAGAGACCCAGTACTTC. The genes are TRBV27 and TRBJ2-5; D unresolved. This CDR3 comprises 18 residues. Between the trimmed V and J ends, which lost 4 bases and 2 bases, there was a span of 23 bases. CDR1 and CDR2 from the germline V gene are MNHEY and SMNVEV (reference sequence).

The V call is TRBV28, the J call TRBJ2-2; D may be TRBD2 (6 bases). There are 14 residues in the CDR3. The germline gives CDR1 MDHEN, CDR2 SYDVKM. Trimming shortened V by 7 bases and J by 6 bases, and 15 bases separated the two germline ends. CDR3 amino acids: CASIPRRESGELFF. The CDR3 DNA reads TGTGCCAGCATCCCAAGGAGGGAATCCGGGGAGCTGTTTTTT.

This chain joins TRBV9 and TRBJ2-1, with 7 bases that match TRBD2. Germline lookup yields CDR1 SGDLS and CDR2 YYNGEE. The CDR3 sequence is 13 residues long. J was trimmed by 2 bases and V by 5 bases; bases with no gene match: 1. This CDR3 reads CASSGLAYNEQFF. CDR3 in DNA: TGTGCCAGCAGTGGACTAGCCTACAATGAGCAGTTCTTC.

The chain couples TRBV6-6 to TRBJ1-3; 8 bases agree with TRBD1. The CDR3 has 15 amino acids. The V segment lost 5 bases and the J segment 0 bases; nucleotides outside the gene matches: 3. CDR1 MNHNY and CDR2 SVGAGI come from the germline V gene (reference sequence). In DNA, the CDR3 is TGTGCCAGCAGTCGGGACAGGAGCTCTGGAAACACCATATATTTT. Translating it yields CASSRDRSSGNTIYF.

CDR3 coding DNA: TGTGCCAGCAGATACGGGACAGTCGGCGAGCAGTACTTC. This encodes CASRYGTVGEQYF. The genes are TRBV7-9 and TRBJ2-7; TRBD1 aligns across 7 bases. Looked up from germline, CDR1 is SEHNR and CDR2 is FQNEAQ (reference sequence). The CDR3 loop spans 13 amino acids. The V segment lost 6 bases and the J segment 6 bases; nucleotides outside the gene matches: 8.

The chain carries TRBV18 and TRBJ2-7; no clear D gene. CDR1 is KGHSH and CDR2 is LQKENI in the germline V gene. V lost 3 bases and J 0 bases, leaving 9 bases between the germline ends. This CDR3 is built from 14 residues. The CDR3: CASSPGYGSYEQYF. CDR3 sequence (DNA): TGTGCCAGCTCACCGGGTTATGGCTCCTACGAGCAGTACTTC.

This clone was counted many times. The chain carries TRBV18 and TRBJ2-7; D ambiguous. Trimming shortened V by 6 bases and J by 0 bases, and 15 bases separated the two germline ends. From germline, CDR1 is KGHSH and CDR2 LQKENI. This CDR3 region has 15 residues. In DNA form, the CDR3 reads TGTGCCAGCTCCCCTGAAAGGGCCCCCTCCTACGAGCAGTACTTC. Protein sequence: CASSPERAPSYEQYF.

The rearrangement links TRBV7-9 to TRBJ2-1, with a tentative D call TRBD2 (5 bases). The V gene's germline CDR1 is SEHNR and CDR2 FQNEAQ (reference sequence). This CDR3 has 16 amino acids. With 0 bases removed from V and 3 bases from J, the gap between germline ends came to 12 bases. CDR3 residues: CASSLAVGGSYNEQFF. CDR3 coding DNA: TGTGCCAGCAGCTTAGCGGTGGGTGGGAGCTACAATGAGCAGTTCTTC.

There are many counts of this clone. The chain has TRBV5-1 and TRBJ1-4; D might be TRBD1 (6 bases). Trimming stripped 5 bases from V and 6 bases from J, with 20 bases between. This CDR3 is built from 16 residues. Per the germline V gene, CDR1 is SGHRS and CDR2 is YFSETQ. The CDR3 reads CASSIGGASRDEKLFF. The CDR3 DNA reads as TGCGCCAGCAGTATAGGGGGGGCGAGTCGCGATGAAAAACTGTTTTTT.

The chain joins TRBV7-2 to TRBJ1-1; D unclear. Trimming removed 4 bases from V and 6 bases from J, with 6 bases in between. Germline assignment: CDR1 SGHTA and CDR2 FQGNSA. There are 11 residues in the CDR3. DNA of the CDR3: TGTGCCAGCAGCTCCTATGCTGAAGCTTTCTTT. The encoded protein is CASSSYAEAFF. Combining the CDR3 with reference TRBV7-2 and TRBJ1-1 gives the whole variable domain GAGVSQSPSNKVTEKGKDVELRCDPISGHTALYWYRQSLGQGLEFLIYFQGNSAPDKSGLPSDRFSAERTGGSVSTLTIQRTQQEDSAVYLCASSSYAEAFFGQGTRLTVV.

This clone was seen a few times. This chain uses TRBV25-1 with TRBJ1-2; D ambiguous. The germline gives CDR1 MGHDK, CDR2 SYGVNS. Trimming cost V 1 base and J 1 base, with 7 bases left between them. There are 14 residues in the CDR3. The CDR3 loop is CASSEFGVNYGYTF. The CDR3 DNA reads as TGTGCCAGCAGTGAATTCGGGGTTAACTATGGCTACACCTTC.

The chain couples TRBV19 to TRBJ1-2; maybe TRBD1 (6 bases). Germline CDR1 and CDR2: LNHDA and SQIVND (reference sequence). There are 17 residues in the CDR3. Deletions cut 3 bases from V and 4 bases from J, with 21 bases between. CDR3 protein: CASSISGSGTTIYGYTF. In nucleotides, the CDR3 is TGTGCCAGTAGTATTTCCGGTTCCGGGACAACTATCTATGGCTACACCTTC. Supplemented by reference TRBV19 and TRBJ1-2, the full variable domain reads DGGITQSPKYLFRKEGQNVTLSCEQNLNHDAMYWYRQDPGQGLRLIYYSQIVNDFQKGDIAEGYSVSREKKESFPLTVTSAQKNPTAFYLCASSISGSGTTIYGYTFGSGTRLTVV.

This clone was seen repeatedly, ten times or more. V usage is TRBV30 and J usage is TRBJ1-4; D possibly corresponds to TRBD1 (6 bases). This CDR3 has 15 residues. V lost 4 bases and J 7 bases, leaving 19 bases between the germline ends. Germline values: CDR1 GTSNPN, CDR2 SVGIG (reference sequence). The CDR3 DNA is TGTGCCTGGATGAAAAAACAGGGCTTCAGTGAAAAACTGTTTTTT. Protein sequence: CAWMKKQGFSEKLFF.

The V gene is TRBV28, the J gene TRBJ2-5, with TRBD2 identical over 10 bases. The ends lost 2 bases at V and 5 bases at J; junction bases unmatched: 14. This CDR3 comprises 18 residues. Per germline, CDR1 MDHEN and CDR2 SYDVKM. The CDR3 nucleotides are TGTGCCAGCAGTTTAGCGGGACTAGCGAAAACGGGGAGTGAGACCCAGTACTTC. This translates into CASSLAGLAKTGSETQYF. The complete variable domain, with remaining parts taken from reference TRBV28 and TRBJ2-5, reads DVKVTQSSRYLVKRTGEKVFLECVQDMDHENMFWYRQDPGLGLRLIYFSYDVKMKEKGDIPEGYSVSREKKERFSLILESASTNQTSMYLCASSLAGLAKTGSETQYFGPGTRLLVL.

Of note for this clone: Other DNA sequences within the sample encode an identical CDR3. The chain combines TRBV18 with TRBJ2-2, with D unresolved. This CDR3 spans 13 amino acids. Germline V gene lookup returns CDR1 KGHSH and CDR2 LQKENI. The V and J ends lost 1 base and 3 bases respectively, with 3 bases between them. The CDR3 spells CASSPRDTGELFF. The CDR3 region has the DNA TGTGCCAGCTCACCACGGGACACCGGGGAGCTGTTTTTT.

This clone was counted between two and nine times. V usage is TRBV2 and J usage is TRBJ1-1; D remains ambiguous. The CDR3 has 13 residues. The germline gives CDR1 SNHLY, CDR2 FYNNEI. Between the trimmed V and J ends, which lost 6 bases and 0 bases, there was a span of 8 bases. The CDR3 loop reads CASRRVLNTEAFF. The DNA for the CDR3 is TGTGCCAGCAGAAGGGTCCTGAACACTGAAGCTTTCTTT.

As concerns this clone: A far larger clone differs by one base, so this is likely a read error. Other DNA sequences in the same sample also yield this CDR3. V usage is TRBV5-6 and J usage is TRBJ1-2; 8 nucleotides line up with TRBD1. With 4 bases clipped from V and 4 bases from J, the junction kept 12 bases outside the gene matches. The germline V gene encodes CDR1 SGHDT and CDR2 YYEEEE. This CDR3 is 16 amino acids long. Here the CDR3 reads CASSLWGTGDSYGYTF. In nucleotides, the CDR3 is TGTGCCAGCAGCCTATGGGGGACAGGAGATTCCTATGGCTACACCTTC.